The 15 T cell receptor beta chains below were found in one sample sequenced in a study of cytomegalovirus exposure and HLA in healthy donors. The primer mix had 60 Vbeta and 13 Jbeta primers. Clones were sequenced by immunoSEQ multiplex PCR, and TCRdb holds only the in-frame ones, with some missing. The sample consists of around 90,000 clones, roughly nine tenths of them appearing once. What was sequenced was PBMCs. The receptor source for this set is a young man in good health and CMV-seropositive.

This clone is a singleton in its sample. This chain connects TRBV5-1 to TRBJ2-1; 7 bases agree with TRBD2. Per germline, CDR1 SGHRS and CDR2 YFSETQ. The trim removed 4 bases at V and 0 bases at J, leaving 7 bases unmatched. CDR3 length equals 16 residues. CDR3 nucleotides: TGCGCCAGCAGCGTCCTGACTAGCTCCTCCTACAATGAGCAGTTCTTC. Encoded protein: CASSVLTSSSYNEQFF.

The V gene is TRBV13, the J gene TRBJ2-1; D uncertain. CDR3 length: 13 amino acids. Between the trimmed V and J ends, which lost 0 bases and 6 bases, there was a span of 6 bases. Germline CDR1 and CDR2: PRHDT and FYEKMQ (reference sequence). As DNA, the CDR3 is TGTGCCAGCAGCTTAGGCCTCGGCAATGAGCAGTTCTTC. Its protein product is CASSLGLGNEQFF.

The chain combines TRBV9 with TRBJ2-7; D is possibly TRBD1 (6 bases). Germline-derived CDR1 and CDR2 are SGDLS and YYNGEE. This CDR3 is 15 amino acids long. V was clipped by 0 bases and J by 4 bases, with 14 bases between them. Here the CDR3 DNA reads TGTGCCAGCAGCGTAGAAGGGGGATTGGCTTACGAGCAGTACTTC. Translated: CASSVEGGLAYEQYF.

A single count supports this clone. The chain combines TRBV2 with TRBJ1-6, with D maybe TRBD1 (5 bases). The ends were cut back, 5 bases at V and 6 bases at J, with 14 bases in the middle. The CDR3 length is 15 residues. Germline V gives CDR1 SNHLY, CDR2 FYNNEI. The CDR3 here is CASSKEGHSNSPLHF. Here the CDR3 DNA reads TGTGCCAGCAGTAAAGAGGGGCATTCTAATTCACCCCTCCACTTT. Full variable domain (outside the CDR3, taken from reference TRBV2 and TRBJ1-6): EPEVTQTPSHQVTQMGQEVILRCVPISNHLYFYWYRQILGQKVEFLVSFYNNEISEKSEIFDDQFSVERPDGSNFTLKIRSTKLEDSAMYFCASSKEGHSNSPLHFGNGTRLTVT.

The DNA of the CDR3 is TGTGCCACCAGCTTACCAGGACTAGCGGGAGACCCGACACCGAACACCGGGGAGCTGTTTTTT. This sequence encodes CATSLPGLAGDPTPNTGELFF. The V call is TRBV15, the J call TRBJ2-2; TRBD2 matches at 13 bases. The CDR3 loop spans 21 amino acids. Germline values: CDR1 LNHNV, CDR2 YYDKDF (reference sequence). After removal of 5 bases from V and 0 bases from J, the junction contained 15 bases not matched to a gene.

This sequence joins TRBV1 and TRBJ2-1; the table's D gene call, TRBD1, was not cross checked with the DNA. TRBV1 is a listed pseudogene. The CDR3 extends over 11 amino acids. The CDR3 bases are TGCACCAGCAGCTATAGGGGTGAGCAGTTCTTC. Translation gives CTSSYRGEQFF.

This chain links TRBV2 with TRBJ2-7; TRBD2 matches 7 bases. The length of the CDR3 is 16 residues. J was trimmed by 0 bases and V by 4 bases; bases with no gene match: 9. CDR1 is SNHLY and CDR2 is FYNNEI in the germline V gene. CDR3 nucleotides: TGTGCCAGCAGTGGGTGGGGGGGGGTTAGCTCCTACGAGCAGTACTTC. Translated, it gives CASSGWGGVSSYEQYF. The variable domain in full, with the rest retrieved from reference TRBV2 and TRBJ2-7, is EPEVTQTPSHQVTQMGQEVILRCVPISNHLYFYWYRQILGQKVEFLVSFYNNEISEKSEIFDDQFSVERPDGSNFTLKIRSTKLEDSAMYFCASSGWGGVSSYEQYFGPGTRLTVT.

The V and J genes are TRBV7-8 and TRBJ1-5; D uncertain. This CDR3 has 14 amino acids. Germline V CDR1 and CDR2: SGHVS, FQNEAQ. The ends were cut back, 1 base at V and 3 bases at J, with 7 bases in the middle. CDR3 region: CASSLGSANQPQHF. The CDR3 DNA is TGTGCCAGCAGCTTAGGTAGCGCCAATCAGCCCCAGCATTTT.

Concerning this clone itself: An end of the junction does not agree with germline; a read error may underlie this. The rearrangement links TRBV7-7 to TRBJ2-5; 8 bases are a match to TRBD1. CDR3 length: 16 amino acids. In germline, CDR1 is SSHAT, CDR2 FNYEAQ (reference sequence). The CDR3 here is CASSPDRARSGETQYF. As DNA, the CDR3 is TGTGCTAGCAGCCCGGACAGGGCCCGAAGTGGGGAGACCCAGTACTTC.

This clone came up once. The rearrangement joins TRBV28 to TRBJ2-7; TRBD1 agrees at 7 bases. Germline CDR1 reads MDHEN; CDR2 reads SYDVKM. CDR3 size: 13 residues. Germline trimming cut 6 bases from V and 2 bases from J; bases unmatched to any gene: 4. The CDR3 sequence is CASRGTVPYEQYF. The CDR3 DNA reads TGTGCCAGCAGAGGGACAGTTCCCTACGAGCAGTACTTC.

This chain connects TRBV7-9 to TRBJ2-1, with TRBD2 matching 10 bases. CDR1 and CDR2 (germline): SEHNR, FQNEAQ (reference sequence). Trimming took 6 bases from V and 8 from J; bases not matched to a gene: 16. This CDR3 contains 17 residues. CDR3 residues: CASRPGASGSHWDEQFF. Here the CDR3 DNA reads TGTGCCAGCAGACCGGGGGCTAGCGGGAGTCACTGGGATGAGCAGTTCTTC.

This chain links TRBV25-1 with TRBJ2-1; 14 nucleotides agree with TRBD2. This CDR3 region has 17 residues. After removal of 3 bases from V and 2 bases from J, the junction contained 3 bases not matched to a gene. Per the germline V gene, CDR1 is MGHDK and CDR2 is SYGVNS. The CDR3 coding sequence is TGTGCCAGCAGTGAGGGACTAGCGGGAGTTCCCTACAATGAGCAGTTCTTC. It specifies CASSEGLAGVPYNEQFF.

The V and J genes are TRBV28 and TRBJ1-2; D is ambiguous. V was clipped by 3 bases and J by 2 bases, with 13 bases between them. This CDR3 is 15 amino acids long. Germline V CDR1 and CDR2: MDHEN, SYDVKM. The CDR3 spells CASSLGGEGNYGYTF. CDR3 coding DNA: TGTGCCAGCAGTTTGGGTGGGGAGGGAAACTATGGCTACACCTTC.

This rearrangement joins TRBV5-1 to TRBJ1-2, with 7 bases matching TRBD1. CDR1 and CDR2 (germline): SGHRS, YFSETQ. The CDR3 runs 15 residues. Losses at the gene ends were 0 bases for V and 4 bases for J; bases not matched to a gene: 6. CDR3 region: CASSLEGQSIYGYTF. The DNA of the CDR3 is TGCGCCAGCAGCTTGGAGGGACAGTCGATCTATGGCTACACCTTC.

This clone appeared a single time. J is TRBJ2-4 and V is TRBV2; 10 positions agree with TRBD1. The trim removed 6 bases at V and 7 bases at J, leaving 6 bases unmatched. The germline V gene encodes CDR1 SNHLY and CDR2 FYNNEI. This CDR3 is built from 14 residues. The CDR3 bases are TGTGCCAGCAGAGACTCGGGACAGGGGAACATTCAGTACTTC. It yields the protein CASRDSGQGNIQYF.